Listed here is a single T cell receptor beta chain. This clone's antigen is unknown. The input lacks base qualities; no much larger clone sits a single base away. The sequencer listed for this sample is Illumina NovaSeq 6000. cDNA libraries for TCRalpha and TCRbeta were prepared by 5'RACE using constant-segment primers, with sample barcodes and unique molecular identifiers added. RNA was extracted from every sample with Trizol reagent. Library amplification was performed in two PCR steps, and a second sample barcode and Illumina TruSeq adapters were introduced in the second step. Libraries were sequenced on an Illumina NovaSeq with 2 x 150 bp paired-end reads. The paper's data handling went like this. Reads were demultiplexed and collapsed into UMI-guided consensus sequences with migec v1.2.7. Using mixcr v2.1.11, the UMI consensuses were aligned to TRA and TRB V and J templates and assembled into clonotypes. Expanded or contracted clonotypes were those called significant by both edgeR and NoisET, with noise models trained on biological replicates. edgeR calls used a false discovery rate-adjusted p below 0.01 and a log2 fold-change threshold of 1. PCA with hierarchical clustering of max-normalized trajectories of the 1000 most abundant clonotypes was used as exploratory dynamics analysis. Separately sequenced CD4+ and CD8+ repertoires were used to assign a CD4 or CD8 phenotype to each responding clone. TCRdb ran its own pipeline on the public reads, namely fastp trimming at Q25 and MiXCR clone calling, and kept in-frame beta chains. Each record represents a unique CDR3 protein, reported with the most common genes and DNA among its rows. These V and J calls originate from TCRdb's pipeline instead of the authors' own analysis. Here the sample has about 470,000 distinct CDR3 sequences; 25% occur a single time. Jointly, the top ten make up around 13% of the sample.

The sample originates from a study of T-cell memory formation after mild COVID-19 (dated by TCRdb to about 2021). Regarding the study in general: Most TCR sequence clusters were specific to one of the two donors. T-cell clones expanding and contracting after mild COVID-19 in two donors were tracked by longitudinal TCRalpha and TCRbeta repertoire sequencing. The cohort comprised two young, previously healthy adult volunteers, one female and one male. The investigation overall reported the following: Contracting CD4+ clones were found mainly in CM and EM memory subsets, while CD8+ clones were enriched in EMRA. Some responding clones were detected in pre-infection memory, suggesting pre-existing cross-reactive memory T cells joined the SARS-CoV-2 response. The study covered only a couple of mild cases, and larger cohorts including severe cases with pre-infection samples were considered necessary. Whether the second-wave clones peaking on day 37 were SARS-CoV-2 specific was not confirmed. Clones that contracted from day 15 to 85 showed balanced CD4/CD8 phenotypes, whereas a second wave of clones that expanded from day 15 to 37 leaned towards CD4+.

Ficoll-Paque density gradient centrifugation was used to isolate PBMCs. The sample taken for sequencing was PBMCs or a T cell subset sorted from them (not recorded which). The sequence was collected from an adult woman who had mild COVID-19 (a few samples of this study predate the infection). The sample titles of this study are shuffled in the database, so cell type and time point are left out; the donor was told from shared clones.

The CDR3 in this case is CASGKGAMLYNEQFF. The DNA is as follows: TGTGCCAGCGGCAAGGGGGCAATGTTATACAATGAGCAGTTCTTC. Recombination joined TRBV7-2 with TRBJ2-1, and TRBD1 aligns with 7 junction nucleotides. The germline V gene sets CDR1 to SGHTA and CDR2 to FQGNSA. Inclusive of the bounding cysteine and phenylalanine, the CDR3 is 15 residues long. The sequence is cut down to CDR3 DNA, 45 bases in frame from base 1. Compared with germline, V lacks 8 bases and J lacks 4 bases; bases without a gene match: 11.